This TCR beta chain derives from a study of cytomegalovirus exposure and HLA in healthy donors. Primers for the PCR totalled 60 Vbeta and 13 Jbeta. Original processing notes: Counted up in a later analysis, unique TCR beta chains came to about 80 million, with 9.5 million to 13 million shared. Sequenced by immunoSEQ multiplex PCR; TCRdb stores in-frame clones only, minus some. V, J and clone size are those of that table, while D and trimming were read from the DNA. The table lists about 210,000 clones. Looked up from germline, CDR1 is KGHSH and CDR2 is LQKENI. V lost 6 bases to trimming and J lost 1 base, with 12 bases between them. The CDR3 has 14 amino acids.

The TCR sequence derives from a woman aged 25 to 45 in good health and CMV-seropositive. Sequencing was performed on PBMCs. The V and J genes are TRBV18 and TRBJ2-5, with TRBD1 as a possible D gene (6 bases). This CDR3 reads CASSWTALQETQYF. The CDR3, as DNA: TGTGCCAGCTCGTGGACAGCCCTCCAAGAGACCCAGTACTTC.